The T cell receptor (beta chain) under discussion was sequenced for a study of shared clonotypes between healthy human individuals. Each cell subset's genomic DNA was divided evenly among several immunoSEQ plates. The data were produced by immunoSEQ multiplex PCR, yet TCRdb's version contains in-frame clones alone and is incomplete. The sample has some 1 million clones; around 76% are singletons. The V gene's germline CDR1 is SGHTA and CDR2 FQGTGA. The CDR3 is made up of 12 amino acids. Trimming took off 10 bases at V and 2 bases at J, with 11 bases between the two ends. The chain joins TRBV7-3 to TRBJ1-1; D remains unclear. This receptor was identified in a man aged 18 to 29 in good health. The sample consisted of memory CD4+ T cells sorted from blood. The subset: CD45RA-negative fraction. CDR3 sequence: CATGGRNTEAFF. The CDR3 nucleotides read TGTGCCACCGGAGGGAGAAACACTGAAGCTTTCTTT.